This T cell receptor beta chain was recorded in a study of Tregs in tolerant kidney transplant recipients. TCRdb's table, derived via immunoSEQ multiplex PCR, lists solely in-frame clones and lacks some. In the table there are more than 95,000 clones, roughly nine tenths of which are singletons. V was cut by 6 bases and J by 4 bases, with 18 bases left in between. The V gene's germline CDR1 is WSHSY and CDR2 SAAADI. This CDR3 is 16 amino acids long. The chain is built from TRBV10-2 and TRBJ2-2; the D gene is possibly TRBD1 (6 bases). This TCR was sampled from a human donor in good health. Sequencing used CD4+ T cells from blood. The CDR3 region is CASRNTGFKGTGELFF. In nucleotides, the CDR3 is TGCGCCAGCAGGAACACAGGGTTTAAAGGCACCGGGGAGCTGTTTTTT.